This T cell receptor beta chain was obtained from a study of low-dose radiotherapy and immunotherapy resistance in tumors. The sample holds many counts of this clonotype. Alpha and beta chains were covered, as first-strand cDNA relied on TRAV- and TRBV-specific primers. With a constant-region primer and a V-primer adapter, TCRs were subjected to about 20 PCR cycles of amplification. The authors amplified isolated mRNA by in vitro transcription. TCRdb recomputed calls from the reads with MiXCR, one row per CDR3 protein. The sample includes tens of thousands of distinct CDR3 sequences, roughly 28% seen only once; the top ten take around 3.5%. From germline, CDR1 is SGHTA and CDR2 FQGNSA. V was pared by 2 bases and J by 13 bases, with 12 bases between. CDR3 length: 12 residues. Sample time point: before trial treatment. As a condition of eligibility, patients had advanced solid tumors lacking tumor-infiltrating lymphocytes.

The sequences come from PBMCs, collected before treatment. The chain has TRBV7-2 and TRBJ2-4; D gene unclear. The receptor was isolated from a male donor with gallbladder cancer. The CDR3 DNA follows: TGTGCCAGCAGCTTATTTCCTGGGTTACAGTACTTC. Protein product: CASSLFPGLQYF.